The 28 T cell receptor beta chains in this list originate from one sample, sequenced in a study of PD-1 blockade in classical Hodgkin lymphoma. Exposure to brentuximab vedotin varied, and each patient had relapsed following autologous stem cell transplantation. The method was immunoSEQ multiplex PCR; TCRdb's version includes in-frame clones alone and lacks a portion of them. The sample consists of approximately 6,700 clones, over 70% of them appearing once. Material: peripheral blood mononuclear cells (PBMCs), obtained before the second cycle of nivolumab. These receptors were taken from a human donor with classical Hodgkin lymphoma.

This clone was seen just once. At one end the junction does not follow the germline gene, possibly because of a read error. This rearrangement joins TRBV19 to TRBJ2-7; TRBD2 aligns across 9 bases. The CDR3 is 11 amino acids. In germline, CDR1 is LNHDA, CDR2 SQIVND (reference sequence). The CDR3 DNA follows: TGTGCCAGAAAAAGACTAGCGGATTTTTCCTTC. Its translation: CARKRLADFSF.

The CDR3 region is CASSPLAGWGYNEQFF. The CDR3 nucleotides read TGTGCCAGCAGTCCCCTGGCGGGCTGGGGCTACAATGAGCAGTTCTTC. The V call is TRBV27, the J call TRBJ2-1; a weak D match, TRBD2 (5 bases). The CDR3 loop spans 16 amino acids. The germline V and J ends were trimmed by 5 bases and 3 bases, with 17 bases remaining between them. Germline values: CDR1 MNHEY, CDR2 SMNVEV (reference sequence).

The rearrangement joins TRBV29-1 to TRBJ2-4, with 10 bases that match TRBD2. Germline-derived CDR1 and CDR2 are SQVTM and ANQGSEA. The trim removed 0 bases at V and 9 bases at J, leaving 5 bases unmatched. This CDR3 comprises 14 residues. The DNA for the CDR3 is TGCAGCGTTGAAGATCGGACTAGCGGCATCATTCAGTACTTC. Translation gives CSVEDRTSGIIQYF.

The V call is TRBV29-1, the J call TRBJ2-2, with TRBD1 matching 10 bases. This CDR3 contains 15 residues. The germline CDR1 and CDR2 sequences are SQVTM and ANQGSEA. Losses at the gene ends were 1 base for V and 5 bases for J; bases not matched to a gene: 4. Written as DNA, the CDR3 is TGCAGCGTTGAAGGCCGACAGGGGGCGACCGGGGAGCTGTTTTTT. It translates to CSVEGRQGATGELFF.

The chain recombines TRBV5-1 with TRBJ1-2; D unclear. Deletions cut 2 bases from V and 8 bases from J, with 16 bases between. The V gene's germline CDR1 is SGHRS and CDR2 YFSETQ. The length of the CDR3 is 14 residues. The CDR3 loop is CASSFWVGGEGYTF. DNA for the CDR3: TGCGCCAGCAGCTTCTGGGTTGGCGGCGAGGGCTACACCTTC. Filled out from reference TRBV5-1 and TRBJ1-2, the complete variable domain reads KAGVTQTPRYLIKTRGQQVTLSCSPISGHRSVSWYQQTPGQGLQFLFEYFSETQRNKGNFPGRFSGRQFSNSRSEMNVSTLELGDSALYLCASSFWVGGEGYTFGSGTRLTVV.

V gene TRBV5-6 combines with J gene TRBJ1-1; D is perhaps TRBD1 (5 bases). V shed 4 bases and J shed 1 base, with 14 bases lying between them. Germline V gene data show CDR1 as SGHDT and CDR2 as YYEEEE. The CDR3 is made up of 15 amino acids. The chain's CDR3 is CASSRRPGGNTEAFF. The CDR3 nucleotides read TGTGCCAGCAGCCGACGTCCGGGGGGGAACACTGAAGCTTTCTTT.

A word on this clone: An end of the junction differs from the germline gene, which may be a read error. The sample contains more than one DNA sequence encoding this CDR3. V gene TRBV7-6 combines with J gene TRBJ2-7; unclear D gene. Looked up from germline, CDR1 is SGHVS and CDR2 is FNYEAQ. The CDR3 extends over 12 amino acids. The CDR3 spells CASSPSGYEQYF. The CDR3, as DNA: TGTGCTAGCAGCCCCTCGGGTTACGAGCAGTACTTC.

J is TRBJ2-3 and V is TRBV10-1; 9 nucleotides align to TRBD1. The junction had 7 bases not matched to a gene; V was cut back by 6 bases and J by 3 bases. The CDR3 loop spans 15 amino acids. Germline values: CDR1 WNHNN, CDR2 SYGVQD (reference sequence). CDR3 sequence (DNA): TGCGCCAGCAGAGCCGGGACAGGGTCGACAGATACGCAGTATTTT. Its translation is CASRAGTGSTDTQYF.

V and J are TRBV7-8 and TRBJ1-2; tentative D call: TRBD1 (6 bases). Germline V CDR1 and CDR2: SGHVS, FQNEAQ. The CDR3 loop spans 15 amino acids. V was shortened by 4 bases and J by 6 bases, with 18 bases between the two germline ends. The DNA of the CDR3 is TGTGCCAGCAGCTCCTCTTTCACAGGGAGGGATGGCTACACCTTC. This gives the protein CASSSSFTGRDGYTF.

The sample holds one count of this clone. The chain links TRBV7-9 to TRBJ1-1; D is ambiguous. V lost 4 bases and J 4 bases, leaving 7 bases between the germline ends. This CDR3 has 12 residues. Per the germline V gene, CDR1 is SEHNR and CDR2 is FQNEAQ (reference sequence). The CDR3 DNA reads TGTGCCAGCAGCTACGCCCCCACTGAAGCTTTCTTT. Its protein product is CASSYAPTEAFF.

The chain employs TRBV5-6 and TRBJ2-7; D not certain. There are 13 residues in the CDR3. V shed 0 bases and J shed 4 bases, with 8 bases lying between them. The germline CDR1 and CDR2 sequences are SGHDT and YYEEEE. The CDR3 protein is CASSLASGYEQYF. The DNA of the CDR3 is TGTGCCAGCAGCTTGGCCTCGGGTTACGAGCAGTACTTC.

This clone is termed medium-sized. The gene calls are TRBV13 and TRBJ2-3; 13 positions agree with TRBD2. J was trimmed by 5 bases and V by 4 bases; bases with no gene match: 12. This CDR3 has 18 residues. The germline gives CDR1 PRHDT, CDR2 FYEKMQ (reference sequence). The CDR3 region is CASSSRTGTSGDGDTQYF. CDR3 nucleotide sequence: TGTGCCAGCAGCTCTAGGACCGGGACTAGCGGGGACGGAGATACGCAGTATTTT.

This clone was detected only a few times. This chain uses TRBV18 with TRBJ1-1; D is ambiguous. The germline gives CDR1 KGHSH, CDR2 LQKENI. V dropped 5 bases and J dropped 3 bases, with 10 bases sitting between them. CDR3 size: 13 residues. CDR3 DNA: TGTGCCAGCTCATTAGGAGGAGACACTGAAGCTTTCTTT. It yields the protein CASSLGGDTEAFF.

The rearrangement links TRBV30 to TRBJ2-2, with 9 bases matching TRBD1. Germline V gives CDR1 GTSNPN, CDR2 SVGIG (reference sequence). The CDR3 has 13 residues. With V trimmed by 5 bases and J by 6 bases, 4 bases remained unmatched. The CDR3 loop reads CAWQGQGAGELFF. In DNA form, the CDR3 reads TGTGCCTGGCAGGGACAGGGAGCCGGGGAGCTGTTTTTT.

The CDR3 sequence: CASSTRTGLQETQYF. The CDR3 nucleotides read TGTGCCAGCAGTACGAGGACAGGCCTACAAGAGACCCAGTACTTC. The genes are TRBV27 and TRBJ2-5; TRBD1 aligns across 7 bases. The V and J ends lost 5 bases and 2 bases, in that order; junction bases with no gene match: 8. The CDR3 consists of 15 residues. Germline values: CDR1 MNHEY, CDR2 SMNVEV (reference sequence).

This sequence joins TRBV9 and TRBJ2-5; D is possibly TRBD2 (5 bases). Germline CDR1 reads SGDLS; CDR2 reads YYNGEE. The V gene lost 4 bases and the J gene lost 4 bases, with 14 bases spanning the gap. The CDR3 has 14 residues. In DNA form, the CDR3 reads TGTGCCAGCAGCTTCTCCGAGGGCTCAGAGACCCAGTACTTC. Translated, it gives CASSFSEGSETQYF. The full variable domain, its missing parts supplied by reference TRBV9 and TRBJ2-5, is DSGVTQTPKHLITATGQRVTLRCSPRSGDLSVYWYQQSLDQGLQFLIQYYNGEERAKGNILERFSAQQFPDLHSELNLSSLELGDSALYFCASSFSEGSETQYFGPGTRLLVL.

The chain carries TRBV6-1 and TRBJ2-5; D call uncertain. Per germline, CDR1 MNHNS and CDR2 SASEGT. V was shortened by 4 bases and J by 4 bases, with 4 bases between the two germline ends. The CDR3 is 11 residues long. The CDR3 region is CASSGGETQYF. The CDR3 DNA is TGTGCCAGCAGTGGAGGAGAGACCCAGTACTTC.

The chain carries TRBV5-1 and TRBJ2-5; no clear D gene. V dropped 0 bases and J dropped 4 bases, with 10 bases sitting between them. Looked up from germline, CDR1 is SGHRS and CDR2 is YFSETQ. The CDR3 runs 14 residues. CDR3 residues: CASSLGQALETQYF. As DNA, the CDR3 is TGCGCCAGCAGCTTGGGTCAGGCCCTAGAGACCCAGTACTTC.

This clone was seen only once. The rearrangement uses TRBV11-2 and TRBJ2-5; 10 bases are a match to TRBD1. The germline gives CDR1 SGHAT, CDR2 FQNNGV. The CDR3 has 14 residues. The J segment lost 6 bases and the V segment lost 5 bases, leaving 6 bases of the junction unmatched. The CDR3 region has the DNA TGTGCCAGCAGCGAGACAGGGGGCGCACAGACCCAGTACTTC. Translated, it gives CASSETGGAQTQYF.

DNA of the CDR3: TGTGCCAGCAGTCCCCTATCACAGGGTAGCGATGAGCAGTTCTTC. It translates to CASSPLSQGSDEQFF. V is TRBV28 and J is TRBJ2-1, with a possible D match to TRBD1 (6 bases). The CDR3 has 15 residues. Germline V lookup: CDR1 MDHEN, CDR2 SYDVKM. Trimming removed 5 bases from V and 8 bases from J, with 19 bases in between.

The chain has TRBV28 and TRBJ1-1; 10 nucleotides align to TRBD1. V lost 5 bases, J lost 1 base, and 1 base stayed unmatched. CDR1 is MDHEN and CDR2 is SYDVKM in the germline V gene. CDR3 length: 14 residues. The DNA for the CDR3 is TGTGCCAGCAGTCGACAGGGGGCGAACACTGAAGCTTTCTTT. Its translation is CASSRQGANTEAFF.

The J gene is TRBJ2-4, the V gene TRBV15; TRBD1 or TRBD2 may be the D gene (5 bases each). V lost 4 bases and J lost 8, with 18 bases in between. The germline V gene encodes CDR1 LNHNV and CDR2 YYDKDF (reference sequence). This CDR3 is 15 amino acids long. CDR3 loop: CATSIRDPGLDIQYF. The CDR3 nucleotides are TGTGCCACCAGCATCCGGGACCCGGGGTTGGACATTCAGTACTTC.

The V and J genes are TRBV29-1 and TRBJ2-7; D is perhaps TRBD1 (6 bases). Germline V gene data show CDR1 as SQVTM and CDR2 as ANQGSEA. Trimming cost V 4 bases and J 0 bases, with 19 bases left between them. The CDR3 sequence is 16 residues long. The CDR3 is CSVVVWHRGTSYEQYF. The CDR3 DNA is TGCAGCGTTGTAGTGTGGCATAGGGGGACCTCCTACGAGCAGTACTTC.

This clone was observed a single time. The chain is built from TRBV27 and TRBJ2-3; 8 nucleotides line up with TRBD1. Germline CDR1 and CDR2: MNHEY and SMNVEV (reference sequence). Trimming at V came to 6 bases and at J to 6 bases, leaving 14 bases not matched to a gene. This CDR3 region has 16 residues. In nucleotides, the CDR3 is TGTGCCAGCAGCTCGGGACAGGAGACCACCAGGGATACGCAGTATTTT. This sequence encodes CASSSGQETTRDTQYF.

This rearrangement joins TRBV6-1 to TRBJ2-1; D is perhaps TRBD1 or TRBD2 (5 bases each). V lost 6 bases to trimming and J lost 6 bases, with 12 bases between them. CDR3 size: 13 residues. CDR1 and CDR2 (germline): MNHNS, SASEGT. The CDR3 sequence: CASRPTGPNEQFF. CDR3 DNA sequence: TGTGCCAGCAGACCAACGGGACCCAATGAGCAGTTCTTC.

This clone has just a few counts. The J gene is TRBJ1-4, the V gene TRBV28; a possible D gene is TRBD1 (5 bases). This CDR3 is built from 15 residues. Germline assignment: CDR1 MDHEN and CDR2 SYDVKM. Trimming shortened V by 3 bases and J by 6 bases, and 14 bases separated the two germline ends. CDR3 amino acids: CASSLGTGGYEKLFF. The CDR3 DNA sequence: TGTGCCAGCAGTTTGGGGACTGGGGGGTATGAAAAACTGTTTTTT. Using reference TRBV28 and TRBJ1-4 for the parts outside the CDR3, the full variable domain is DVKVTQSSRYLVKRTGEKVFLECVQDMDHENMFWYRQDPGLGLRLIYFSYDVKMKEKGDIPEGYSVSREKKERFSLILESASTNQTSMYLCASSLGTGGYEKLFFGSGTQLSVL.

This clone has only a few counts. J is TRBJ1-4 and V is TRBV6-6; 8 bases match TRBD1. This CDR3 has 16 residues. Germline V CDR1 and CDR2: MNHNY, SVGAGI (reference sequence). Trimming removed 0 bases from V and 3 bases from J; junction bases left unmatched: 3. CDR3 DNA: TGTGCCAGCAGTTACTCCCAGGGGGCCCCTAATGAAAAACTGTTTTTT. It yields the protein CASSYSQGAPNEKLFF.

The chain combines TRBV6-5 with TRBJ2-2; possible D gene TRBD1, 6 bases. Trimming cost V 4 bases and J 4 bases, with 16 bases left between them. This CDR3 is 16 amino acids long. Germline V gene lookup returns CDR1 MNHEY and CDR2 SVGAGI. The CDR3 coding sequence is TGTGCCAGCAGTTCAGGGACAAATGTAATCACCGGGGAGCTGTTTTTT. Translated, it gives CASSSGTNVITGELFF.